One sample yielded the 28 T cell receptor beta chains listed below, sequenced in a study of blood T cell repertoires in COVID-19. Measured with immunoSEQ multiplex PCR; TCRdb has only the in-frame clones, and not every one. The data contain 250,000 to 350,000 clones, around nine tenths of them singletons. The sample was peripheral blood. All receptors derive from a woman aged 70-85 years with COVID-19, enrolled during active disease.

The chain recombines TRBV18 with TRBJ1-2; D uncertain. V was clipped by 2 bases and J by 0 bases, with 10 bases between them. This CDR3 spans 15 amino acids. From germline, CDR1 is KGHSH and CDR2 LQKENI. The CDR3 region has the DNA TGTGCCAGCTCACCAGTCCCAGGCACTAACTATGGCTACACCTTC. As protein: CASSPVPGTNYGYTF.

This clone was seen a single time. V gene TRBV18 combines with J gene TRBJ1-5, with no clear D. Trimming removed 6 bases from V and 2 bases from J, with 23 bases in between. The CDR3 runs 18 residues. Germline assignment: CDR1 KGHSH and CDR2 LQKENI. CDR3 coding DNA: TGTGCCAGCTCTCCCCTCGACGACCGCGGCTTCGGCAATCAGCCCCAGCATTTT. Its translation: CASSPLDDRGFGNQPQHF.

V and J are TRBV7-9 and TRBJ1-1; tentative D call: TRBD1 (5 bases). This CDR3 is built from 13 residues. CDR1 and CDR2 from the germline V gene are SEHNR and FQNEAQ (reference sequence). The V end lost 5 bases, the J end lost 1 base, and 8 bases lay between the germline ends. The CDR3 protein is CASSKQENTEAFF. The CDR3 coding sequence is TGTGCCAGCAGCAAACAGGAGAACACTGAAGCTTTCTTT.

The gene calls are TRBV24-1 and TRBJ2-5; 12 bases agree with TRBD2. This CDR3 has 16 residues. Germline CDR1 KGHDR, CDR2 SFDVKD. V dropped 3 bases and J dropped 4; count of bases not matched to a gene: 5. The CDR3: CATSDLAGGLGETQYF. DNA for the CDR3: TGTGCCACCAGTGATCTAGCGGGGGGGCTTGGAGAGACCCAGTACTTC.

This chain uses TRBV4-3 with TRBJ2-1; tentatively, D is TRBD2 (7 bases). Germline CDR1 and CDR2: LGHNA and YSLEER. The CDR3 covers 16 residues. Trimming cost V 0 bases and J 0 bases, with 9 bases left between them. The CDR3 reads CASSQEGGLSYNEQFF. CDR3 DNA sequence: TGCGCCAGCAGCCAAGAGGGGGGGCTCTCCTACAATGAGCAGTTCTTC.

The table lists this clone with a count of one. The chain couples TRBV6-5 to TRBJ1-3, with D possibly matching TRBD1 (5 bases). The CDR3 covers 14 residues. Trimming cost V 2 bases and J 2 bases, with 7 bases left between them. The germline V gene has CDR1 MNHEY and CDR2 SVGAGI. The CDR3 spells CASSYRTPGNTIYF. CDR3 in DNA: TGTGCCAGCAGTTACAGGACACCTGGAAACACCATATATTTT.

This CDR3 is CASSQDTAGGSVRDWTQYF. In nucleotides, the CDR3 is TGTGCCAGCAGCCAAGATACGGCAGGGGGTTCAGTAAGAGATTGGACCCAGTACTTC. V and J are TRBV3-1 (or the pseudogene TRBV3-2) and TRBJ2-5; TRBD1 matches at 7 bases. This CDR3 comprises 19 residues. The V gene end was trimmed by 0 bases and the J gene end by 7 bases; junction bases not matched to a gene: 20. CDR1 is LGHDT, CDR2 YNNKEL, per germline (reference sequence).

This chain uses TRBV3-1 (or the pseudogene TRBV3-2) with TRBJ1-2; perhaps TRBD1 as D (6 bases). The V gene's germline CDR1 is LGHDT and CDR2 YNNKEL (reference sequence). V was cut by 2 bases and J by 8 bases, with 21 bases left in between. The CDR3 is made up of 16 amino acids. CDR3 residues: CASSQLKGGSVRGYTF. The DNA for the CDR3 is TGTGCCAGCAGCCAACTAAAGGGGGGGAGCGTTAGAGGCTACACCTTC.

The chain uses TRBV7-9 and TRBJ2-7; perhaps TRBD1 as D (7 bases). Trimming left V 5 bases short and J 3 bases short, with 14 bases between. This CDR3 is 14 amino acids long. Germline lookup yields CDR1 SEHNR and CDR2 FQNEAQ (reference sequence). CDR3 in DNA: TGTGCCAGCAGCCCCCGACAGGGAGGCTACGAGCAGTACTTC. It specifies CASSPRQGGYEQYF.

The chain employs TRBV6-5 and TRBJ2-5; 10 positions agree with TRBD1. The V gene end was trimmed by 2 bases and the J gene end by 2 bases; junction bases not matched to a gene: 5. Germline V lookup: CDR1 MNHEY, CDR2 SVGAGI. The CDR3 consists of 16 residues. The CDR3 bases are TGTGCCAGCAGTTACGCCGGGACAGGGGTACAAGAGACCCAGTACTTC. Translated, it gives CASSYAGTGVQETQYF.

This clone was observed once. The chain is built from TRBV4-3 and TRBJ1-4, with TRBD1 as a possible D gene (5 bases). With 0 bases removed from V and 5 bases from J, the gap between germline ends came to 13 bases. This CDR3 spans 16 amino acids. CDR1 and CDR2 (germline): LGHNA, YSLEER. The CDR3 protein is CASSQDRVLGNEKLFF. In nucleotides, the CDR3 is TGCGCCAGCAGCCAAGACAGGGTGTTGGGGAATGAAAAACTGTTTTTT.

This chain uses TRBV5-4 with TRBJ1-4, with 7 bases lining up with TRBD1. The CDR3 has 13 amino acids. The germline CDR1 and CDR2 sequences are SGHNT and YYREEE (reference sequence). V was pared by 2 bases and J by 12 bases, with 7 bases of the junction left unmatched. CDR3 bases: TGTGCCAGCAGCTTCGACAGGGAAGGGGAACTGTTTTTT. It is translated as CASSFDREGELFF.

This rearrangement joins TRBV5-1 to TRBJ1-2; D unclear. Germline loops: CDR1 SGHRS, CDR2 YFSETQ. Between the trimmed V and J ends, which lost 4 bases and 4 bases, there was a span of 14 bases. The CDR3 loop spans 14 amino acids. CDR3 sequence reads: CASSLLTGAYGYTF. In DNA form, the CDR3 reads TGCGCCAGCAGCCTACTGACGGGAGCCTATGGCTACACCTTC.

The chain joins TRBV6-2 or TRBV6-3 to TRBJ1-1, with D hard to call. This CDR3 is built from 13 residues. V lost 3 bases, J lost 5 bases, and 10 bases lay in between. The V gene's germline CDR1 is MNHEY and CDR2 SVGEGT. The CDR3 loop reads CASSYFRVTEAFF. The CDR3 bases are TGTGCCAGCAGTTATTTTCGGGTAACTGAAGCTTTCTTT.

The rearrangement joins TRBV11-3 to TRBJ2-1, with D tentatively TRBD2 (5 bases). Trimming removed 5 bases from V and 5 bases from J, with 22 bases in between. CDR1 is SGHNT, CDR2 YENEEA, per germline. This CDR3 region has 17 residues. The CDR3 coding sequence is TGTGCCAGCAGCCTCGAGGGCCCCGGGGAGAGGAACAATGAGCAGTTCTTC. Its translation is CASSLEGPGERNNEQFF.

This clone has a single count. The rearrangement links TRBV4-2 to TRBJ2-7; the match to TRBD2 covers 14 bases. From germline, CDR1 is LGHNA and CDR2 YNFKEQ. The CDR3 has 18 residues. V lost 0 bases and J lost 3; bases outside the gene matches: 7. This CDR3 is CASSQEAGLAGAFYEQYF. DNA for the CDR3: TGTGCCAGCAGCCAAGAAGCGGGACTAGCGGGGGCTTTCTACGAGCAGTACTTC.

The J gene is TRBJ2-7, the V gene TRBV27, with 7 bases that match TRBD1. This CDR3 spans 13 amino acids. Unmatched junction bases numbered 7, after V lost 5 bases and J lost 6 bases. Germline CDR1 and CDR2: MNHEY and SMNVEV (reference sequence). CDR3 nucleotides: TGTGCCAGCAGTCTACAGGGGACCAGCGAGCAGTACTTC. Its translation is CASSLQGTSEQYF.

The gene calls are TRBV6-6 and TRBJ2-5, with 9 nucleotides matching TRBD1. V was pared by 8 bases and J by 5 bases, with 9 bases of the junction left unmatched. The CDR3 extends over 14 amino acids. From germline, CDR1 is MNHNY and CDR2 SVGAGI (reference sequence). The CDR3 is CASSSDRGSETQYF. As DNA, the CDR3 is TGTGCCAGCTCCTCCGACAGGGGGTCTGAGACCCAGTACTTC.

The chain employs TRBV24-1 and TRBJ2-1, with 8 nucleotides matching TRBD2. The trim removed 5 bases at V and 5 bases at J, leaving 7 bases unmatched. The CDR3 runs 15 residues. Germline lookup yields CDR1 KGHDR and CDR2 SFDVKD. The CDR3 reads CATSGGGSVDNEQFF. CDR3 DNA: TGTGCCACCAGTGGCGGGGGGTCCGTGGACAATGAGCAGTTCTTC.

The CDR3 DNA reads TGTGCCAGCAGGCCGACTAGCGGGGGGCTGAATGAGCAGTTCTTC. Protein sequence: CASRPTSGGLNEQFF. The gene calls are TRBV28 and TRBJ2-1; 13 nucleotides match TRBD2. J lost 7 bases, V lost 6 bases, and 6 bases had no gene match. Germline CDR1 MDHEN, CDR2 SYDVKM. The CDR3 length is 15 residues.

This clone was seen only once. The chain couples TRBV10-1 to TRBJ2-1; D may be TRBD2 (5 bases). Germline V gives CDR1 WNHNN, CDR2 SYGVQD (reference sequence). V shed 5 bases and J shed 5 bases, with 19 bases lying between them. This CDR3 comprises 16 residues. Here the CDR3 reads CASSMSSGTTDNEQFF. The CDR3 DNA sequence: TGCGCCAGCAGTATGTCTTCGGGAACAACGGACAATGAGCAGTTCTTC.

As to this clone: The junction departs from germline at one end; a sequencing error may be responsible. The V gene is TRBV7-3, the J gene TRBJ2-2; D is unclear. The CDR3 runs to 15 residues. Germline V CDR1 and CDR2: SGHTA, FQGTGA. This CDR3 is CASSVTTIGTGELFF. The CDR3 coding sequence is TGTGCCAGCAGCGTAACTACTATCGGCACCGGGGAGCTGTTTTTT.

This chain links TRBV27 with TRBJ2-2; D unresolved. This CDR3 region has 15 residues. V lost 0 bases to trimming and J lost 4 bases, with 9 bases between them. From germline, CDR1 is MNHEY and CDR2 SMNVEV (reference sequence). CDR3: CASSLSRMRTGELFF. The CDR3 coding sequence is TGTGCCAGCAGTTTATCGAGGATGCGCACCGGGGAGCTGTTTTTT.

CDR3 DNA sequence: TGTGCCAGCAGCGGCAGACAGGGTGGCACTGAAGCTTTCTTT. Residues: CASSGRQGGTEAFF. The rearrangement uses TRBV5-4 and TRBJ1-1; 7 nucleotides agree with TRBD1. Per germline, CDR1 SGHNT and CDR2 YYREEE (reference sequence). V lost 4 bases and J lost 4; bases outside the gene matches: 7. The length of the CDR3 is 14 residues.

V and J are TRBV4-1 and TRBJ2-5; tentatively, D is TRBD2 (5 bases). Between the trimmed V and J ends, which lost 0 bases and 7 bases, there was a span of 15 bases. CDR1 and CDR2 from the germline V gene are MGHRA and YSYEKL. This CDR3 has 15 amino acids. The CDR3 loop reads CASSQESTSPMTQYF. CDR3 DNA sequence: TGCGCCAGCAGCCAAGAAAGCACTAGTCCAATGACCCAGTACTTC.

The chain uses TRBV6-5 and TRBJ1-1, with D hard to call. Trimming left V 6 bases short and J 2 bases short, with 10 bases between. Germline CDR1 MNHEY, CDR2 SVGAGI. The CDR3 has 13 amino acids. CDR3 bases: TGTGCCAGCAGAGAGGCACCCAACACTGAAGCTTTCTTT. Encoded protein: CASREAPNTEAFF.

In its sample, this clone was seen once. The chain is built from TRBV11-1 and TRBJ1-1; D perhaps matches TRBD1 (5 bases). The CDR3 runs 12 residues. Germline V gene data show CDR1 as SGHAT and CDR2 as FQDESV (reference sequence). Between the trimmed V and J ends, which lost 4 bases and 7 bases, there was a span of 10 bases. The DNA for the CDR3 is TGTGCCAGCAGCTATGCGGGGGATGAAGCTTTCTTT. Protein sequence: CASSYAGDEAFF.

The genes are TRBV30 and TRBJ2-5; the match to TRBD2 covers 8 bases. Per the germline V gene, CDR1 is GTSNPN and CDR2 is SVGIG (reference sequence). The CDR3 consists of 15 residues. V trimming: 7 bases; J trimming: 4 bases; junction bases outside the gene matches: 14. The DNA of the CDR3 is TGTGCCTTGGGACCGAGCGGGGGTCGGCGAGAGACCCAGTACTTC. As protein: CALGPSGGRRETQYF. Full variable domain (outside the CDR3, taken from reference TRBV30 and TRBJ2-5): SQTIHQWPATLVQPVGSPLSLECTVEGTSNPNLYWYRQAAGRGLQLLFYSVGIGQISSEVPQNLSASRPQDRQFILSSKKLLLSDSGFYLCALGPSGGRRETQYFGPGTRLLVL.